This T cell receptor (beta chain) comes out of a study of CD8+ T cells in alopecia areata. The CDR3 contains 16 residues. Trimming took 5 bases from V and 3 from J, leaving 19 bases between them. Germline assignment: CDR1 SEHNR and CDR2 FQNEAQ (reference sequence). Treatment: oral pan-JAK inhibitor, 5-10 mg twice daily. Extraction and reverse transcription of RNA yielded cDNA as the sequencing template. Profiled with immunoSEQ multiplex PCR; TCRdb holds only in-frame clones, not every one. The data contain 190,000 or so clones, roughly 61% of them singletons. Material: CD8+ T cells sorted from blood, obtained at week 24, from a patient treated with tofacitinib. The V gene is TRBV7-9, the J gene TRBJ1-1; weak D call: TRBD1 (5 bases). This clonotype was obtained from a human donor with alopecia areata. CDR3 sequence reads: CASSGRGGAGDTEAFF. CDR3 nucleotides: TGTGCCAGCAGCGGTAGAGGAGGGGCTGGGGACACTGAAGCTTTCTTT.